This TCR beta chain is drawn from a study of blood T cell repertoires in COVID-19. In the study overall: Specimens from acute and convalescent COVID-19 originated in the United States, Italy and Spain. Sample material is recorded as cDNA or gDNA derived from T cells, B-cell-depleted T cells, or PBMCs.

Profiled with immunoSEQ multiplex PCR; TCRdb holds only in-frame clones, not every one. The sample includes 300,000 to 350,000 clones, about nine tenths of them seen just once. Trimming stripped 6 bases from V and 9 bases from J, with 15 bases between. CDR3 length equals 13 residues. Germline CDR1 reads MNHEY; CDR2 reads SVGAGI. The chain is built from TRBV6-5 and TRBJ1-3; no definite D call. The sample comprised peripheral blood. The TCR sequence derives from a woman between 50 and 59 years old with COVID-19, enrolled during active disease. CDR3: CASRIDRESTIYF. The CDR3 coding sequence is TGTGCCAGCAGAATTGACCGGGAAAGCACCATATATTTT.